This T cell receptor beta chain originates from a study of blood T cell repertoires in COVID-19. The wider study: The samples span acute and convalescent COVID-19 from the United States, Italy and Spain.

TCRdb keeps only in-frame clones here, not all; method: immunoSEQ multiplex PCR. Among 150,000 to 200,000 clones listed, around 81% were seen once. Germline trimming cut 4 bases from V and 12 bases from J; bases unmatched to any gene: 9. The CDR3 loop spans 15 amino acids. Germline V gives CDR1 MNHEY, CDR2 SVGAGI. The chain employs TRBV6-5 and TRBJ2-1; the match to TRBD2 covers 13 bases. The sequence derives from a human donor with acute or convalescent COVID-19. The donor label of this sample is uncertain. The sample taken for sequencing was peripheral blood. CDR3 sequence: CASSLGLAGQSGQFF. The CDR3 DNA sequence: TGTGCCAGCAGTTTGGGACTAGCGGGGCAGAGTGGGCAGTTCTTC.